This TCR beta chain was recorded in a study of blood T cell repertoires in COVID-19. On the study more broadly: Sites in the United States, Italy and Spain provided acute and convalescent COVID-19 samples.

Method: immunoSEQ multiplex PCR; TCRdb's copy keeps in-frame clones and lacks some. The table includes around 140,000 clones, more than 70% detected once. CDR1 and CDR2 from the germline V gene are MNHEY and SVGAGI. V was pared by 6 bases and J by 3 bases, with 14 bases between. CDR3 length: 14 residues. V is TRBV6-5 and J is TRBJ2-5; perhaps TRBD1 as D (7 bases). The specimen sequenced was peripheral blood. The TCR was taken from a human donor in a cohort sampled during active COVID-19. The CDR3 DNA reads as TGTGCCAGCAGACCCCAGGGGGGTGAAGAGACCCAGTACTTC. It codes for CASRPQGGEETQYF.